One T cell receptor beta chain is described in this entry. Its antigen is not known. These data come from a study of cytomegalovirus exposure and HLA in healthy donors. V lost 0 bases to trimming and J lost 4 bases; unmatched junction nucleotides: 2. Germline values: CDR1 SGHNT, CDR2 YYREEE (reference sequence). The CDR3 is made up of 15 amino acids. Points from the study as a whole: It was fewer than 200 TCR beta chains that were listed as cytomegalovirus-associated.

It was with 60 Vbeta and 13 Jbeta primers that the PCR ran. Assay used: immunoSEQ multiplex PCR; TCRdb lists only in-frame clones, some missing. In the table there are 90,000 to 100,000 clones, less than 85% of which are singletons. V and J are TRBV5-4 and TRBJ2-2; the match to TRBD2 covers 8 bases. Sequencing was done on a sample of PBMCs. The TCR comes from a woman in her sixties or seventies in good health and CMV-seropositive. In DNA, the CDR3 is TGTGCCAGCAGCTTGGAAGCGGGAGTCACCGGGGAGCTGTTTTTT. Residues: CASSLEAGVTGELFF.